The 7 T cell receptor beta chains below come from one sample, sequenced in a study of blood T cell repertoires in COVID-19. TCRdb's copy holds only in-frame clones and misses some; the assay was immunoSEQ multiplex PCR. The table shows over 50,000 clones, with 75% to 90% occurring only once. The sequenced sample consisted of peripheral blood. The receptors derive from a human donor in a cohort sampled during active COVID-19.

This rearrangement joins TRBV11-2 to TRBJ1-3; TRBD1 matches 11 bases. Germline trimming cut 2 bases from V and 0 bases from J; bases unmatched to any gene: 6. The CDR3 runs to 18 residues. Per germline, CDR1 SGHAT and CDR2 FQNNGV. The CDR3 loop is CASSLLRTGGVSGNTIYF. CDR3 in DNA: TGTGCCAGCAGCTTATTGCGGACAGGGGGCGTCTCTGGAAACACCATATATTTT.

The chain recombines TRBV10-2 with TRBJ2-4; 7 bases are shared with TRBD1. This CDR3 contains 16 residues. Germline lookup yields CDR1 WSHSY and CDR2 SAAADI. V was pared by 2 bases and J by 6 bases, with 10 bases of the junction left unmatched. The CDR3 sequence: CASSERLSGTVNIQYF. CDR3 sequence (DNA): TGCGCCAGCAGTGAGAGGCTCTCCGGGACAGTAAACATTCAGTACTTC.

This sequence joins TRBV19 and TRBJ2-4, with 7 positions matching TRBD1. Germline V lookup: CDR1 LNHDA, CDR2 SQIVND (reference sequence). Trimming took 4 bases from V and 2 from J; bases not matched to a gene: 2. This CDR3 is 14 amino acids long. CDR3 sequence (DNA): TGTGCCAGTAGTACCAGGGGGACCAAAAACATTCAGTACTTC. Encoded protein: CASSTRGTKNIQYF.

The chain has TRBV3-1 (or the pseudogene TRBV3-2) and TRBJ1-2; no clear D gene. The CDR3 is made up of 11 amino acids. Deletions cut 2 bases from V and 8 bases from J, with 6 bases between. Germline loops: CDR1 LGHDT, CDR2 YNNKEL (reference sequence). The CDR3 here is CASSQLSGYTF. Here the CDR3 DNA reads TGTGCCAGCAGCCAACTAAGCGGCTACACCTTC.

V is TRBV7-2 and J is TRBJ2-1, with a possible D match to TRBD2 (6 bases). Between the trimmed V and J ends, which lost 4 bases and 7 bases, there was a span of 11 bases. CDR3 length: 13 residues. Germline CDR1 reads SGHTA; CDR2 reads FQGNSA. Written as DNA, the CDR3 is TGTGCCAGCAGCTCCCGACTAGATAATGAGCAGTTCTTC. This gives the protein CASSSRLDNEQFF.

The CDR3 DNA sequence: TGCAGCGTTGTGGGCAAGGGAAACACCATATATTTT. It is translated as CSVVGKGNTIYF. This sequence joins TRBV29-1 and TRBJ1-3; D gene uncertain. V was cut by 4 bases and J by 4 bases, with 8 bases left in between. Germline CDR1 and CDR2: SQVTM and ANQGSEA. The CDR3 contains 12 residues.

The J gene is TRBJ2-2, the V gene TRBV6-2 or TRBV6-3; 11 nucleotides align to TRBD2. This CDR3 is built from 18 residues. The junction had 7 bases not matched to a gene; V was cut back by 2 bases and J by 2 bases. Germline lookup yields CDR1 MNHEY and CDR2 SVGEGT. DNA for the CDR3: TGTGCCAGCAGTTACCCTTATAGCGGGAGGGCCAACACCGGGGAGCTGTTTTTT. Encoded protein: CASSYPYSGRANTGELFF.